These T cell receptor beta chains were read from a single sample in a study of patients and donors after allogeneic stem cell transplantation. MiXCR, run by TCRdb on the RT-PCR reads, gives a single entry per CDR3 protein. The table has 100,000 to 130,000 distinct CDR3 sequences, roughly 37% seen once. Sequencing was done on a sample of blood, either unsorted or a sorted T cell fraction (not recorded which). These receptors were taken from a human donor who was either an allogeneic HSCT recipient or a stem cell or donor lymphocyte infusion donor (not recorded which). It is not recorded whose cells these are; they may come from a transplant donor. Both conserved end residues are part of each CDR3. Each record gives: J gene, D gene, V gene, clone size, CDR3 DNA, CDR3 protein. A D gene is named only where the DNA matches it firmly. Clone size appears in some rows only: once, few, many, or a class for an expanded clone.

J: TRBJ2-5; D: TRBD1; V: TRBV12-3/TRBV12-4; size: NA; DNA: TGTGCCAGCAGCCCCGGGGACAGCAAGACCCAGTACTTC; CDR3: CASSPGDSKTQYF
J: TRBJ1-2; D: TRBD1; V: TRBV5-6; size: NA; DNA: TGTGCCAGCAGCCCGGGGGGACAGGGAGGTAGCAAGAACACCTTC; CDR3: CASSPGGQGGSKNTF
J: TRBJ1-6; D: TRBD1; V: TRBV5-1; size: NA; DNA: TGCGCCAGCAGCTCCGGGACAGGGGGCGATCCACCCCTCCACTTT; CDR3: CASSSGTGGDPPLHF
J: TRBJ1-1; D: NA; V: TRBV7-2; size: few; DNA: TGTGCCAGCAGCTTAACCCGGGGAGGGAACACTGAAGCTTTCTTT; CDR3: CASSLTRGGNTEAFF
J: TRBJ1-1; D: NA; V: TRBV5-1; size: NA; DNA: TGCGCCAGCAGCTTGGAAGGACCCCACACTGAAGCTTTCTTT; CDR3: CASSLEGPHTEAFF
J: TRBJ2-5; D: NA; V: TRBV15; size: NA; DNA: TGTGCCACCAGCATAGGAGGAGGAGGAGAGACCCAGTACTTC; CDR3: CATSIGGGGETQYF
J: TRBJ2-7; D: TRBD1; V: TRBV5-6; size: few; DNA: TGTGCCAGCAGCAGGGGGCGCTACGAGCAGTACTTC; CDR3: CASSRGRYEQYF
J: TRBJ2-4; D: TRBD2; V: TRBV20-1; size: NA; DNA: TGCAGTGCTAGAGGGAGGACTAGCGGAAAAAACATTCAGTACTTC; CDR3: CSARGRTSGKNIQYF
J: TRBJ1-6; D: NA; V: TRBV20-1; size: NA; DNA: TGCAGTGCTAGAGGGGCCCGTAATTCACCCCTCCACTTT; CDR3: CSARGARNSPLHF
J: TRBJ1-1; D: NA; V: TRBV5-6; size: few; DNA: TGTGCCAGCAGGTTGAGACAGTTTACTGAAGCTTTCTTT; CDR3: CASRLRQFTEAFF
J: TRBJ2-7; D: TRBD1; V: TRBV5-1; size: NA; DNA: TGCGCCAGCAGCCTCCCCGGGACAGGGGGCGAGCAGTACTTC; CDR3: CASSLPGTGGEQYF
J: TRBJ1-4; D: NA; V: TRBV5-4; size: few; DNA: TGTGCCAGCAGCCAAATGGACCGAAGTGAAAAACTGTTTTTT; CDR3: CASSQMDRSEKLFF
J: TRBJ1-1; D: NA; V: TRBV20-1; size: few; DNA: TGCAGTGCTAGAGGGAGCACTGAAGCTTTCTTT; CDR3: CSARGSTEAFF
J: TRBJ2-1; D: TRBD2; V: TRBV19; size: NA; DNA: TGTGCCAGTAAGAACCACCTAGCGGGCGGACTCAATGAGCAGTTCTTC; CDR3: CASKNHLAGGLNEQFF
J: TRBJ2-1; D: NA; V: TRBV4-3; size: NA; DNA: TGCGCCAGCAGCCAAGATGGGGCGCATGAGCAGTTCTTC; CDR3: CASSQDGAHEQFF
J: TRBJ1-2; D: NA; V: TRBV4-2; size: NA; DNA: TGTGCCAGCAGCGGTGGGCAGGGCCCCAGCTATGGCTACACCTTC; CDR3: CASSGGQGPSYGYTF
J: TRBJ2-7; D: NA; V: TRBV18; size: NA; DNA: TGTGCCAGCTCTCACGGCTGGGATGGGGGCTACGAGCAGTACTTC; CDR3: CASSHGWDGGYEQYF
J: TRBJ1-2; D: NA; V: TRBV27; size: many; DNA: TGTGCCAGCAGTCCCTCTGGGGAATATGGCTACACCTTC; CDR3: CASSPSGEYGYTF
J: TRBJ2-1; D: TRBD1; V: TRBV27; size: few; DNA: TGTGCCAGCAGTACTCAGGGGGACGGCTACAATGAGCAGTTCTTC; CDR3: CASSTQGDGYNEQFF
J: TRBJ2-2; D: NA; V: TRBV15; size: NA; DNA: TGTGCCACCAGGGAAACGGTCACCGGGGAGCTGTTTTTT; CDR3: CATRETVTGELFF
J: TRBJ1-5; D: NA; V: TRBV7-8; size: NA; DNA: TGTGCCAGCAGCTTAGAGTCCGGGGCTTATCAGCCCCAGCATTTT; CDR3: CASSLESGAYQPQHF
J: TRBJ2-5; D: TRBD2; V: TRBV4-2; size: NA; DNA: TGTGCCAGCAGCCAAGAGGTCCTAGCGGGCCAAGAGACCCAGTACTTC; CDR3: CASSQEVLAGQETQYF
J: TRBJ1-2; D: NA; V: TRBV7-2; size: NA; DNA: TGTGCCAGCAGCTCCCGGCAGCTCTATGGCTACACCTTC; CDR3: CASSSRQLYGYTF
J: TRBJ2-3; D: TRBD2; V: TRBV4-3; size: NA; DNA: TGCGCCAGCAGCCAAGGGACTAGCGGTACTAGCACAGATACGCAGTATTTT; CDR3: CASSQGTSGTSTDTQYF
J: TRBJ2-5; D: NA; V: TRBV5-1; size: NA; DNA: TGCGCCAGCAGCTTGGTCGCTCCACGGGAGACCCAGTACTTC; CDR3: CASSLVAPRETQYF
J: TRBJ2-3; D: TRBD1; V: TRBV20-1; size: NA; DNA: TGCAGTGCTTCACAGGGGCCCTCTAGCACAGATACGCAGTATTTT; CDR3: CSASQGPSSTDTQYF
J: TRBJ1-1; D: NA; V: TRBV7-2; size: NA; DNA: TGTGCCAGCAGCCACGGCCCAGGGACTGAAGCTTTCTTT; CDR3: CASSHGPGTEAFF
J: TRBJ2-7; D: NA; V: TRBV29-1; size: NA; DNA: TGCAGCGTTGTCGGGCAGGGATTCTACGAGCAGTACTTC; CDR3: CSVVGQGFYEQYF
J: TRBJ1-4; D: NA; V: TRBV2; size: NA; DNA: TGTGCCAGCAGAACTGAGGATGAAAAACTGTTTTTT; CDR3: CASRTEDEKLFF
J: TRBJ2-1; D: TRBD1; V: TRBV29-1; size: NA; DNA: TGCAGCAGCCCTCTTTGGGGACAGGGTCGCAATGAGCAGTTCTTC; CDR3: CSSPLWGQGRNEQFF
J: TRBJ1-1; D: NA; V: TRBV27; size: NA; DNA: TGTGCCAGCAGTTTCCTAACGGGGGGGCAGACTGAAGCTTTCTTT; CDR3: CASSFLTGGQTEAFF
J: TRBJ1-2; D: NA; V: TRBV6-5; size: NA; DNA: TGTGCCAGCAGTTACTCGACCCCTACTAACTATGGCTACACCTTC; CDR3: CASSYSTPTNYGYTF
J: TRBJ1-1; D: TRBD1; V: TRBV12-3/TRBV12-4; size: NA; DNA: TGTGCCAGCAGCCCAGGGGGGGGCACTGAAGCTTTCTTT; CDR3: CASSPGGGTEAFF
J: TRBJ1-3; D: NA; V: TRBV20-1; size: NA; DNA: TGCAGTGCTAGAGAGGGTGGGACTGGAAACACCATATATTTT; CDR3: CSAREGGTGNTIYF
J: TRBJ1-5; D: TRBD1; V: TRBV4-1; size: NA; DNA: TGCGCCAGCAGCCAAGCCCCTGGGACAGGCTACAATCAGCCCCAGCATTTT; CDR3: CASSQAPGTGYNQPQHF
J: TRBJ2-4; D: NA; V: TRBV6-6; size: NA; DNA: TGTGCCAGCAGTTACGACAACGGTTCCGGTAAACTAGCCAAAAACATTCAGTACTTC; CDR3: CASSYDNGSGKLAKNIQYF
J: TRBJ1-1; D: NA; V: TRBV20-1; size: many; DNA: TGCAGTGCTAGGGAGAACACTGAAGCTTTCTTT; CDR3: CSARENTEAFF
J: TRBJ1-1; D: NA; V: TRBV5-1; size: NA; DNA: TGCGCCAGCAGCGGAACCCAGGGGCGTAACACTGAAGCTTTCTTT; CDR3: CASSGTQGRNTEAFF
J: TRBJ2-7; D: TRBD1; V: TRBV25-1; size: NA; DNA: TGTGCCAGCAGAGGACAGGTGGCCTACGAGCAGTACTTC; CDR3: CASRGQVAYEQYF
J: TRBJ2-1; D: TRBD1; V: TRBV10-3; size: NA; DNA: TGTGCCATCAGTGTAGACAGGGGTGGTGTTGATGAGCAGTTCTTC; CDR3: CAISVDRGGVDEQFF
J: TRBJ1-5; D: NA; V: TRBV27; size: NA; DNA: TGTGCCAGCAGTTTAGGGTCCCCCCCCGGGATAGGGCCCCAGCATTTT; CDR3: CASSLGSPPGIGPQHF
J: TRBJ2-1; D: TRBD2; V: TRBV4-3; size: NA; DNA: TGCGCCAGCAGCCCGGGCGGTAGCGGGAGCAATGAGCAGTTCTTC; CDR3: CASSPGGSGSNEQFF
J: TRBJ2-1; D: NA; V: TRBV7-9; size: NA; DNA: TGTGCCAGCAGCTTAGCGCGAGTAGGAGGGACCGGTGAGCAGTTCTTC; CDR3: CASSLARVGGTGEQFF
J: TRBJ1-5; D: NA; V: TRBV12-3/TRBV12-4; size: NA; DNA: TGTGCCAGCAGTTTCCGGAGCAATCAGCCCCAGCATTTT; CDR3: CASSFRSNQPQHF
J: TRBJ1-3; D: NA; V: TRBV18; size: NA; DNA: TGTGCCAGCTCACCTCAAAGACAGCCCTCTGGAAACACCATATATTTT; CDR3: CASSPQRQPSGNTIYF
J: TRBJ2-5; D: NA; V: TRBV11-2; size: NA; DNA: TGTGCCAGCAGCTTAGTCGGGGGGAACAGGGCTGGTGAGACCCAGTACTTC; CDR3: CASSLVGGNRAGETQYF
J: TRBJ2-3; D: NA; V: TRBV2; size: NA; DNA: TGTGCCAGCAGGATGACGTTTCTCACAGATACGCAGTATTTT; CDR3: CASRMTFLTDTQYF
J: TRBJ2-7; D: NA; V: TRBV27; size: NA; DNA: TGTGCCAGCAGTTTAGTTTGGGGCGTGCAGTACTTC; CDR3: CASSLVWGVQYF
J: TRBJ1-2; D: NA; V: TRBV24-1; size: few; DNA: TGTGCCACCAGTGATTTGAGGTCAGGGAATGGCTACACCTTC; CDR3: CATSDLRSGNGYTF
J: TRBJ1-2; D: NA; V: TRBV21-1; size: NA; DNA: TGTGCCAGCAGCACCCGGGACAGGGGGCATTTTAGTGGCTACACCTTC; CDR3: CASSTRDRGHFSGYTF
J: TRBJ2-2; D: TRBD2; V: TRBV6-5; size: NA; DNA: TGTGCCAGCAGTTACGAGCGGGGCGCCGGGGAGCTGTTTTTT; CDR3: CASSYERGAGELFF
J: TRBJ2-5; D: NA; V: TRBV29-1; size: few; DNA: TGCAGCGTTCGCAGGGGTCGGGAGACCCAGTACTTC; CDR3: CSVRRGRETQYF
J: TRBJ2-1; D: NA; V: TRBV7-9; size: NA; DNA: TGTGCCAGCAGCTTAATCGGGAGCTCCTACAATGAGCAGTTCTTC; CDR3: CASSLIGSSYNEQFF
J: TRBJ2-3; D: NA; V: TRBV13; size: few; DNA: TGTGCCAGCAGCTTAAGTCGGGAGCCTCCAGATACGCAGTATTTT; CDR3: CASSLSREPPDTQYF